This T cell receptor beta chain comes out of a study of human T cells and chemical hapten exposure. The study's findings and limits: Expanded TCR sets contained significantly more large CDR3 similarity clusters than controls.

Time point specified: pre-sensitization, week 0. Treatment reported: therapeutic diphenylcyclopropenone sensitization with weekly scalp DPC. Trimming shortened V by 0 bases and J by 6 bases, and 6 bases separated the two germline ends. The CDR3 loop spans 13 amino acids. CDR1 LGHNA and CDR2 YSLEER come from the germline V gene. Individual cDNA molecules (in the library) carried attached unique molecular identifiers. TCRdb ran MiXCR on the RACE reads and lists one entry per CDR3 protein. The data show roughly 110,000 distinct CDR3 sequences, around 10% seen once. This clonotype was detected only a few times. Its specificity is not known.

V and J are TRBV4-3 and TRBJ1-5; D unresolved. This TCR derives from a woman aged 45 to 65 with alopecia areata. Some clones in this sample may be carry-over from other donors' samples. The sample in question was whole blood, obtained in connection with sensitization to the hapten diphenylcyclopropenone (DPC). CDR3 nucleotides: TGCGCCAGCAGCCAAGAAATTCGTCAGCCCCAGCATTTT. Its protein product is CASSQEIRQPQHF.